This T cell receptor (beta chain) was identified in a study of cytomegalovirus exposure and HLA in healthy donors. There are 15 residues in the CDR3. The germline V gene encodes CDR1 LGHNT and CDR2 FRNRAP. Trimming left V 1 base short and J 3 bases short, with 13 bases between. The primer mix had 60 Vbeta and 13 Jbeta primers. Method: immunoSEQ multiplex PCR; TCRdb's copy keeps in-frame clones and lacks some. Here the sample table reports roughly 62,000 clones. The source material was PBMCs. The genes are TRBV12-5 and TRBJ2-7; TRBD2 is a possible D gene (6 bases). This clonotype was sampled from a male donor in good health and CMV-seronegative. As DNA, the CDR3 is TGTGCTAGTGGTTTGGAGCGCGGGGCAGTCTACGAGCAGTACTTC. It specifies CASGLERGAVYEQYF.